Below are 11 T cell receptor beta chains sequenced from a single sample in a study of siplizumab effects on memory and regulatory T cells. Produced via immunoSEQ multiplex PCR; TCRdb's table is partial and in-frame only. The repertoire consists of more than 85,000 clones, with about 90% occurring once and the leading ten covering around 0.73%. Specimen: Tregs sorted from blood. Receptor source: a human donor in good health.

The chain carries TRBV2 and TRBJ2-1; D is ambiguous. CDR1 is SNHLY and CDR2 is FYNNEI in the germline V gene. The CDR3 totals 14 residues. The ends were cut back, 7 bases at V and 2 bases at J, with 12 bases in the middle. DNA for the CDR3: TGTGCCAGCATTGTGGGTCCCCCCTACAATGAGCAGTTCTTC. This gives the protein CASIVGPPYNEQFF.

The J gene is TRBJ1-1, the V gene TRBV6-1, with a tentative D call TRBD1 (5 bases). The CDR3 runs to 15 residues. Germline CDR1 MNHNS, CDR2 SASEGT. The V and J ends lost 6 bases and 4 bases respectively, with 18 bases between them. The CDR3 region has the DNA TGTGCCAGCAGGAAGGGGAATAGGTGGGGCACTGAAGCTTTCTTT. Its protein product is CASRKGNRWGTEAFF.

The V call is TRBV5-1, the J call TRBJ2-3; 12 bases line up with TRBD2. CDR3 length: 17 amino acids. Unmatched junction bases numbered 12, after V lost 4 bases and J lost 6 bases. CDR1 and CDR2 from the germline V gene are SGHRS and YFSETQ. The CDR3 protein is CASSLGLAGTGMDTQYF. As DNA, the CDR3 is TGCGCCAGCAGCCTGGGACTAGCGGGTACAGGGATGGATACGCAGTATTTT. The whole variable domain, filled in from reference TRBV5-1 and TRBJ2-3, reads KAGVTQTPRYLIKTRGQQVTLSCSPISGHRSVSWYQQTPGQGLQFLFEYFSETQRNKGNFPGRFSGRQFSNSRSEMNVSTLELGDSALYLCASSLGLAGTGMDTQYFGPGTRLTVL.

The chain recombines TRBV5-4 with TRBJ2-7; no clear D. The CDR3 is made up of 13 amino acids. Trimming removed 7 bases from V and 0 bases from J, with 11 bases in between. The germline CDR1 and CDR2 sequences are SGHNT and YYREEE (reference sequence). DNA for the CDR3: TGTGCCAGCGCTCCCGGGCCCTCCTACGAGCAGTACTTC. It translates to CASAPGPSYEQYF.

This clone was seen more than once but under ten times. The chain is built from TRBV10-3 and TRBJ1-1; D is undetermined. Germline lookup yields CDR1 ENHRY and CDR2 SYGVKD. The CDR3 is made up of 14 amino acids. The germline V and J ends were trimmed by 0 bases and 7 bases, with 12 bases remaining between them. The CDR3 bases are TGTGCCATCAGTGAGTCTTTGGACGCGTATGAAGCTTTCTTT. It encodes CAISESLDAYEAFF.

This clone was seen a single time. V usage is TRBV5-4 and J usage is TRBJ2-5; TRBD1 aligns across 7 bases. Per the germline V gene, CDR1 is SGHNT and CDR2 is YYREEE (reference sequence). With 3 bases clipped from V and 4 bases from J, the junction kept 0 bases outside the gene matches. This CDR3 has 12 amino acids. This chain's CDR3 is CASSSGGETQYF. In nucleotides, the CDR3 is TGTGCCAGCAGCTCAGGGGGAGAGACCCAGTACTTC.

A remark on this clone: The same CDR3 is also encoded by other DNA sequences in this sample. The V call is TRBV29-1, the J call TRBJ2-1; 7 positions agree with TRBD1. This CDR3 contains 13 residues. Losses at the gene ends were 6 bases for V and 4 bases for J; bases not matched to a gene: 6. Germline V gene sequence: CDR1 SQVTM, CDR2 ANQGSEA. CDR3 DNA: TGCAGCGTAAGACAGGGTATATACAATGAGCAGTTCTTC. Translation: CSVRQGIYNEQFF.

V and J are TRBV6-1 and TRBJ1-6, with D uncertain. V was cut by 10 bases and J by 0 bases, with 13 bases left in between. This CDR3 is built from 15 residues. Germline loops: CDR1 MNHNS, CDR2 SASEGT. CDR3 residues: CATASASSYNSPLHF. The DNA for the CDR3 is TGTGCCACTGCCTCGGCGAGCTCCTATAATTCACCCCTCCACTTT.

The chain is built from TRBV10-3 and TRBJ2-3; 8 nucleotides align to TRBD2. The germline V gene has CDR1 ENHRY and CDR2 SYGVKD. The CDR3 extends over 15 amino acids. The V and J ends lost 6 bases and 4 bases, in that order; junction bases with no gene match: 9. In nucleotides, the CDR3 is TGTGCCATCAGACCGGGACTAGACTCCCCAGATACGCAGTATTTT. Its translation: CAIRPGLDSPDTQYF.

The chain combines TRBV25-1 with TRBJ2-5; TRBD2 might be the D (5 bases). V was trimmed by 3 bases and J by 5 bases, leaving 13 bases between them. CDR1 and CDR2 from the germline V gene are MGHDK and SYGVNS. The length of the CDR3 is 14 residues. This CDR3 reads CASSDGRGWETQYF. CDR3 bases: TGTGCCAGCAGTGACGGCAGAGGGTGGGAGACCCAGTACTTC.

The CDR3 nucleotides are TGTGCCAGCAGCGGCCCCTTTGGTGAGCAGTTCTTC. Translated: CASSGPFGEQFF. The V call is TRBV9, the J call TRBJ2-1; D ambiguous. The CDR3 runs 12 residues. Germline V gene data show CDR1 as SGDLS and CDR2 as YYNGEE. The V gene lost 3 bases and the J gene lost 9 bases, with 10 bases spanning the gap.